This TCR beta chain is from a study of cytomegalovirus exposure and HLA in healthy donors (dated by TCRdb to about 2017). The study in broad terms: An earlier analysis of some 500 of the donors reported roughly 270 Gb of sequence data and around 110 million unique TCR beta sequences from roughly 200 million T cells. The study profiled the T cell repertoires of 500 to 800 subjects by immunosequencing and related them to cytomegalovirus serostatus. High-throughput TCR immunosequencing, statistical association of individual TCRs with disease status, and machine learning were combined to predict cytomegalovirus infection status. In a later analysis, previously published TCR beta repertoires from hundreds of donors were re-analyzed and high-resolution HLA genotyping was added so that TCR occurrence patterns could be studied. Class I and class II HLA loci were covered by the typing at four-digit resolution. All discovery cohort repertoires had been generated on a single sequencing platform. Four to six DR-DQ haplotypes were handled as single units for association and clustering because linkage in the cohort was strong. Of the roughly 400 genotyped donors, approximately 80% were placed in the genetic ancestry cluster associated with self-reported Caucasian donors. In a later genetic analysis, genome-wide SNP genotypes for about three fifths of the roughly 670 donors were used, and that subset was treated as a discovery cohort. Among roughly 400 genotyped donors of the cohort, an average of around 250,000 unique TCR beta nucleotide sequences was sequenced per donor, of which 15% to 20% were non-productive. Donor age, sex, ethnicity and CMV serostatus were collected together with the repertoire data. Typing coverage varied by locus: about 620-630 donors for A, B, C, DRB1 and DQB1; more than 500 for DQA1; approximately 610 for DPA1; under 490 for DPB1. Rather than using new phenotypic data, the later analysis identified candidate immune exposures from TCR beta sequences and from how often those sequences occurred across donors. To decide whether each TCR beta V gene segment behaved as functional or pseudogenic, an earlier analysis of nearly 600 of the donors relied on high-throughput TCR beta sequencing. The study aimed to test whether cataloging public T cell receptors could reveal signatures of past pathogen exposure. An early release that covered 500 to 800 HLA-typed donors contained approximately 290 gigabases of sequencing data and 70 million to 100 million unique TCR sequences. Along with the roughly 670-subject first cohort, a separate validation cohort of roughly 110 different subjects was used. Study-wide conclusions, independent of this receptor: In an earlier analysis of approximately 600 of the donors, most TCR beta V segments were observed in productive rearrangements about 87% or about 30% of the time, broadly matching IMGT annotations. The authors suggested that the approach could potentially be extended to other disease states and immunological phenotypes. The 87-base-pair reads could not distinguish some IMGT-functional V segments, including TRBV6-2 and TRBV6-3, so those segments were excluded. A later genetic analysis associated a missense DCLRE1C variant with V-gene and J-gene trimming of TCR beta chains, and an independent cohort replicated the association. According to a later genetic analysis, donors in an Asian-associated ancestry cluster had fewer N-insertions in productive TCRs than the roughly 700-donor mean. Sequencing depth was assumed to be roughly uniform across donors in the presence/absence analyses, though that assumption may not hold. According to a later analysis, parvovirus B19, influenza, CMV and Epstein-Barr virus appeared linked to several top co-occurrence clusters. Linkage disequilibrium might explain the correlated functional status among segregating V segments, but an unknown experimental factor could not be excluded. When HLA alleles, especially DR and DQ, strongly co-occurred, attributing TCR associations to individual alleles was difficult. In a later analysis, some 18,000 TCR beta sequences were associated with specific HLA alleles at a false discovery rate of 0.05. A later analysis found that TCR association rates varied across HLA loci, with DRB1 alleles showing the most associated TCRs and HLA-C alleles the fewest. Cytomegalovirus status was reported to be diagnosed by the classifier with high specificity and sensitivity in both the original and validation cohorts. This cohort had only TCR beta chains sequenced, and the lack of alpha or paired-chain data limited which features could be detected. A total of 164 TCR beta chains were listed by the study as associated with cytomegalovirus. A few of the identified cytomegalovirus-associated TCR beta chains were confirmed in vitro to be specific for cytomegalovirus antigens. The sequencing pipeline was judged likely to have produced a cluster of highly shared sequence variants as a technical artifact. Because counts were too low, some 16 rarely observed V segments, including chromosome 9 orphons, were excluded from the earlier analysis of under 650 of the donors. Immune exposure information for the cohort was limited to CMV serostatus. A further reported finding was that TCR beta sequences accurately predicted the HLA-A and HLA-B alleles for most subjects in the first cohort. In a later analysis, HLA-associated TCR beta chains showed more clonal expansion and lower generation probabilities than non-associated chains that were equally common. Because some donors lacked HLA typing at each locus, the association tests relied only on the typed subset. Most CMV-associated TCR beta chains appeared to be HLA-restricted in a later analysis, and the HLA associations seemed to be driven largely by CMV exposure. While some public TCRs were present in many individuals, most TCR sequences turned up only very rarely across donors.

Library generation was performed with the immunoSEQ multiplex PCR assay. A mixture of 60 forward primers for TCR Vbeta segments and 13 reverse primers for TCR Jbeta segments was used in the multiplex PCR. A multiplex PCR assay on genomic DNA amplified the CDR3 region of rearranged TCR beta genes. The Illumina HiSeq System was used to sequence the amplified TCR beta libraries as 87-base-pair reads. The original pipeline was this. Across the 500 to 750 repertoires, a later analysis counted some 81 million unique TCR beta chains, approximately 12 million of which were shared by at least two donors. Raw reads were error-corrected and collapsed into unique sequences with a nearest-neighbor algorithm that merged closely related sequences to remove PCR and sequencing errors. CDR3 sequences were aligned to IMGT reference sequences to assign V, D and J gene segments. For a sequence to be retained, at least a six-nucleotide match to both a V gene segment and a J gene segment was required. A rearrangement was called productive if the CDR3 had no stop codons and remained in frame with V and J, and every other rearrangement was called non-productive. CDR3 was defined according to IMGT convention as the region running from the second conserved V-encoded cysteine to the conserved J-encoded phenylalanine. Sequences without an unambiguous match to a single V gene segment were excluded from the earlier analysis of 587 of the donors. An earlier analysis of several hundred of the donors called V segments functional above 56.7% productive rearrangements and segregating when the between-donor standard deviation exceeded 5%. A statistical classification framework was built to diagnose cytomegalovirus status from the catalog of TCR beta chain sequences. In a later analysis, V and J genes were assigned by comparing TCR nucleotide sequences against IMGT/GENE-DB human TR gene sequences. Using the TCRdist pipeline, a later analysis assigned CDR3 sequences along with most-parsimonious VDJ recombination scenarios. In a later analysis, each TCR beta chain was defined by its CDR3 amino acid sequence together with its V-gene family, and reads without a unique V-gene family were excluded. As a way to deal with suspected cross-contamination and a sequencing artifact, a later analysis dropped 500 to 700 nucleotide sequences that were highly shared and had low generation probability. In a later analysis, a clonal expansion index for each public chain was calculated from normalized within-repertoire ranks of inferred template counts. In a later analysis, generation probabilities were computed using a VDJ recombination model fitted to out-of-frame rearrangements, and the results were checked against IGoR. In a later analysis, hypergeometric tests were used to score TCR-TCR, TCR-HLA and TCR-CMV co-occurrence, with a repertoire-size bias correction applied to TCR pairs. To estimate false discovery rates, a later analysis permuted the HLA or CMV assignments 20 times. In a later analysis, co-occurring TCRs were grouped using DBSCAN, with TCRdist sequence similarity added in when clustering inside HLA-allele-positive subsets. Repertoires with fewer than 30,000 or more than 120,000 public chains, plus five repertoires with anomalous nucleotide sharing, were excluded from co-occurrence clustering. TCRdb's version of the immuneACCESS table is confined to in-frame rearrangements and falls short of the full clone set. An unresolved V gene accounts for under half of the shortfall where checked; the remainder is of unknown origin. The DNA gave D and trimming, while V, J and clone size come from that table. Counted in this sample were approximately 110,000 clones; 73% of them appeared once. In total, the top ten clones hold about 4.5% of the sample.

The cysteine opens and the phenylalanine closes a CDR3 of 16 amino acids. The sequence is cut down to CDR3 DNA, 48 bases in frame from base 1. The germline V gene yields SGHVS for CDR1 and FNYEAQ for CDR2. V and J lose 2 bases and 0 bases, and a span of 10 bases separates them. This clone turned up a few times. Its antigen has not been determined. No much larger clonotype is one base removed from it; base qualities were not supplied. The cohort consisted of approximately 670 healthy bone marrow donors. At the time of sampling, every cohort member was nominally healthy, though immune exposures that went unrecorded were likely present. The donor tested CMV seropositive and was one of the 289 seropositive cohort members. A peripheral blood sample was provided by each donor, and peripheral blood mononuclear cells were used for TCR beta sequencing. The Qiagen DNeasy Blood Extraction Kit was used to extract genomic DNA from the blood cell samples.

The receptor was isolated from a man aged 55-75 years in good health and CMV-seropositive. This receptor chain uses TRBV7-6 and TRBJ1-4; the D gene cannot be resolved reliably. The sample was PBMCs. The bases are TGTGCCAGCAGCTTAAACACAGCTGCAACTAATGAAAAACTGTTTTTT. This sequence encodes CASSLNTAATNEKLFF.